This TCR beta chain was retrieved from a study of OX40 agonist ivuxolimab in advanced cancers. About the study as a whole: Ivuxolimab, which targeted the costimulatory receptor OX40 (CD134), was an agonistic, fully human IgG2 monoclonal antibody. Of the roughly 52 dose-escalation patients, hepatocellular carcinoma was present in around 20, melanoma in approximately 15, renal cell carcinoma in 9 and head and neck cancer in 9. Peripheral TCRbeta sequencing aimed to test whether ivuxolimab altered TCR sequence diversity and caused clonal T-cell expansion. Intravenous ivuxolimab was administered to patients every 2 weeks at six dose levels: 0.01, 0.1, 0.3, 1.5, 3 and 10 mg/kg. The dose-escalation cohort was roughly 80% male with a mean age of approximately 59 years, ranging from roughly 23 to 79. The monotherapy dose-escalation portion (N ≈ 56 patients) of the phase I ivuxolimab trial is reported in the paper. Patients were allowed to have had prior anti-PD-1, anti-PD-L1 or anti-CTLA-4 therapy, and approximately 43% of the dose-escalation patients had previously received checkpoint inhibitors. Partial responses occurred in three dose-escalation patients: two with cutaneous melanoma and one with hepatocellular carcinoma.

The trial excluded patients who had a history of autoimmune disease or were on systemic immunosuppression. Peripheral blood for TCR sequencing was drawn from every dose cohort at baseline, at cycle 4 day 1 and at cycle 7 day 1. Samples were obtained from an open-label, multicenter, first-in-human phase I dose-escalation trial of ivuxolimab. Adults with locally advanced or metastatic head and neck squamous cell, hepatocellular, melanoma or renal cell carcinoma were enrolled in the trial. CD4+ and CD8+ T cells were sorted separately from peripheral blood before TCR sequencing. In the case of this clone: What this receptor recognizes is not known. Within one base of it there is no much larger clone, and no base qualities were kept.

Here is what the overall study found, with its caveats: The antigen specificity of the clonally expanded peripheral T cells was not determined. Low levels of normalized T-cell clonal expansion were also shown by some nonresponding patients. Clonal expansion of both CD4+ and CD8+ blood T cells was observed from baseline to week 6 at doses 0.1 to 3.0 mg/kg. Partial responders in the 0.1-3.0 mg/kg groups had among the lowest normalized peripheral clonal expansion, especially among CD8+ T cells. After ivuxolimab, expanded clones were on average more numerous among CD8+ T cells than among CD4+ T cells.

For sequencing of the TCRbeta CDR3 region, genomic DNA was extracted from the sorted cells. The immunoSEQ Assay was used for sequencing of TCRbeta CDR3 regions. The source is immuneACCESS, and TCRdb retained only in-frame sequences with V and J called. Part of the clones is not carried over; for the studies checked, unresolved V genes explain less than half of this, and the remainder is unexplained. This sample comprises about 10,000 clones, approximately 80% of them detected only once. Approximately 21% of the sample belongs to the ten largest clones. From cysteine to phenylalanine, the CDR3 is 16 amino acids long. CDR3 DNA only is kept here, 48 bases in frame from base 1. The germline V gene yields MNHEY for CDR1 and SVGAGI for CDR2. V loses 0 bases of germline sequence and J loses 0 bases, and the interval between the two ends is 12 bases.

The sequence was collected from an adult with an advanced solid tumor such as melanoma, head and neck, liver or kidney cancer. In this chain, TRBV6-5 is recombined with TRBJ2-7; the D gene is not confidently resolved. The sequencing used CD4+ or CD8+ T cells sorted from blood, collected in a trial of the OX40 agonist ivuxolimab. Here the CDR3 is given as CASSYSTWQHSYEQYF. The nucleotide sequence is TGTGCCAGCAGTTACTCGACGTGGCAGCACTCCTACGAGCAGTACTTC.